This section outlines one T cell receptor (beta chain) sequence together with its context. As yet, its antigen is unknown. These data belong to a study of cytomegalovirus exposure and HLA in healthy donors. CDR1 and CDR2 from the germline V gene are SGHNT and YYREEE (reference sequence). The CDR3 has 15 residues. V dropped 4 bases and J dropped 2; count of bases not matched to a gene: 5. Study conclusions and caveats: The classifier was said to identify cytomegalovirus status with high specificity and sensitivity. Later work associated around 18,000 TCR beta sequences with HLA alleles at 0.05 false discovery rate. Reportedly, a later analysis found an Asian-associated ancestry cluster had fewer N-insertions than the approximately 700-donor mean. Three of the chains that were CMV-associated were confirmed in vitro to be specific for CMV antigens.

The PCR made use of 60 Vbeta and 13 Jbeta primers. Sequencing used immunoSEQ multiplex PCR; TCRdb keeps in-frame clones, though not all of them. Altogether roughly 190,000 clones are present, around nine tenths being singletons, with the ten largest covering 1.5% to 2%. V and J are TRBV5-4 and TRBJ1-1, with 10 bases that match TRBD1. The clonotype comes from a woman between 18 and 29 years old in good health and CMV-seronegative. The sample comprised PBMCs. Here the CDR3 DNA reads TGTGCCAGCAGCCCCCGGACAGGGGGAAACACTGAAGCTTTCTTT. It encodes CASSPRTGGNTEAFF.